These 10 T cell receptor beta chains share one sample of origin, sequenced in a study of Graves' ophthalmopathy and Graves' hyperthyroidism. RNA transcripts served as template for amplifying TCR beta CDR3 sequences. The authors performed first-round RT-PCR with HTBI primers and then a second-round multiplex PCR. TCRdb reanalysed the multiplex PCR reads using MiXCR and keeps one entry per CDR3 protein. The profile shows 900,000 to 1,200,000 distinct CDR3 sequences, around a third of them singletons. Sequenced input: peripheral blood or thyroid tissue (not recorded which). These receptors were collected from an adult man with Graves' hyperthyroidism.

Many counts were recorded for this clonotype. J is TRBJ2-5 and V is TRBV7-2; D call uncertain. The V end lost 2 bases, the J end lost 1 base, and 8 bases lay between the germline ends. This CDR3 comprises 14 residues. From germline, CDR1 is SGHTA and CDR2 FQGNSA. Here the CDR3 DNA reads TGTGCCAGCAGCTTAACAGCCATCCAAGAGACCCAGTACTTC. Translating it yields CASSLTAIQETQYF.

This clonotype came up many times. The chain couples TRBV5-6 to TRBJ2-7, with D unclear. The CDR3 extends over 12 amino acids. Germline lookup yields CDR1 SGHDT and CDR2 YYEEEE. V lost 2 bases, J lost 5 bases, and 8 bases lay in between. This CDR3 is CASSFVGDEQYF. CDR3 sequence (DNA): TGTGCCAGCAGCTTTGTTGGGGACGAGCAGTACTTC.

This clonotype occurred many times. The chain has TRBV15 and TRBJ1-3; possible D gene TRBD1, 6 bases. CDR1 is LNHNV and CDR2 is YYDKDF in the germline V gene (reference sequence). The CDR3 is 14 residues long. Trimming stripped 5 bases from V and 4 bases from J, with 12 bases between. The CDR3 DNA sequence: TGTGCCACCAGCTCACAGGGTGGCGGAAACACCATATATTTT. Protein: CATSSQGGGNTIYF.

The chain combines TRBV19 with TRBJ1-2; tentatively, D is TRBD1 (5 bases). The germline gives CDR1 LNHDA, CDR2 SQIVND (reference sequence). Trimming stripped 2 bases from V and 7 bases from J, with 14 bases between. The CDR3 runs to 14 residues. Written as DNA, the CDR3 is TGTGCCAGTAGTATATACGGCGGGGGGGGTGGCTACACCTTC. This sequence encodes CASSIYGGGGGYTF.

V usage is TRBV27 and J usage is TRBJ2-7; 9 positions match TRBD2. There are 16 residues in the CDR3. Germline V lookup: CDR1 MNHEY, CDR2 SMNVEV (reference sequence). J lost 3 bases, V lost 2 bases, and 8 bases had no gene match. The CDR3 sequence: CASSLLPSGTYYEQYF. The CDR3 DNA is TGTGCCAGCAGTTTACTCCCTAGCGGGACCTACTACGAGCAGTACTTC.

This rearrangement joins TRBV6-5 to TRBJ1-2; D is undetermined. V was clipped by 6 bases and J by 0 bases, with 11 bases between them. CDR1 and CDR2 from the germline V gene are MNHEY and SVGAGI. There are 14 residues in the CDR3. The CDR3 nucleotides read TGTGCCAGCAGCCACCGAAACCCTAACTATGGCTACACCTTC. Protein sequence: CASSHRNPNYGYTF.

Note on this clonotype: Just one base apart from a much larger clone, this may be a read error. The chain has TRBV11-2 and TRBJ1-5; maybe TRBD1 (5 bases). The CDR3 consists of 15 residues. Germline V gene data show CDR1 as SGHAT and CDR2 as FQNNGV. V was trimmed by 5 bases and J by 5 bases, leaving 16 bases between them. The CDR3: CASSPQGPPHQPQHF. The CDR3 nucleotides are TGTGCCAGCAGCCCCCAGGGACCGCCCCATCAGCCCCAGCATTTT. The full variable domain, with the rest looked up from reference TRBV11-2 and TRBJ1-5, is EAGVAQSPRYKIIEKRQSVAFWCNPISGHATLYWYQQILGQGPKLLIQFQNNGVVDDSQLPKDRFSAERLKGVDSTLKIQPAKLEDSAVYLCASSPQGPPHQPQHFGDGTRLSIL.

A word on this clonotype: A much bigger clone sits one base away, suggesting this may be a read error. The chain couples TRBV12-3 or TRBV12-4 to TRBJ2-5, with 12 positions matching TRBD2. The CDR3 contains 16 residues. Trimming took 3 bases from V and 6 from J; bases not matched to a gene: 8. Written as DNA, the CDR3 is TGTGCCAGCAGTTTGGCGGCTAGCGGGAGGGGGAAGACCCAGTACTTC. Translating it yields CASSLAASGRGKTQYF.

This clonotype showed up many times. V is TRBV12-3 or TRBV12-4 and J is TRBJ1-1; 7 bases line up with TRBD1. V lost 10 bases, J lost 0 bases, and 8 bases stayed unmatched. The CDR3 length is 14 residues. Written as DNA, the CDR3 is TGTGCCACCGCGACAGGGCCTATGAACACTGAAGCTTTCTTT. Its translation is CATATGPMNTEAFF.

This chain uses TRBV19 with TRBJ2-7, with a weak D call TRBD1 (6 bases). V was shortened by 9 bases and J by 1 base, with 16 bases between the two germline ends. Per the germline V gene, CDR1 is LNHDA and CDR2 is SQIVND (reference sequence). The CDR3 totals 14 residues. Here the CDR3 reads CASMGQGISYEQYF. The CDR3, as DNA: TGTGCCAGCATGGGGCAGGGGATATCCTACGAGCAGTACTTC.